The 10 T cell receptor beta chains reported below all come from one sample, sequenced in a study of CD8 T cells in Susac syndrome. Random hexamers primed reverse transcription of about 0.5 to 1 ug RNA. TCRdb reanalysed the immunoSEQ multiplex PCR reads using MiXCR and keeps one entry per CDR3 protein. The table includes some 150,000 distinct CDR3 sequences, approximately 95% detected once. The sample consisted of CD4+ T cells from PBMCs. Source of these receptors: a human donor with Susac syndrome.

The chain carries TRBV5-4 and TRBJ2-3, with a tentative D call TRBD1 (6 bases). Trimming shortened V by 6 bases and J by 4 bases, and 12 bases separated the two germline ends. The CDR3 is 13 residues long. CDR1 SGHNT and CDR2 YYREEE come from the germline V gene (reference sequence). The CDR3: CASTGQSSDTQYF. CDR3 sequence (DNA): TGTGCCAGCACCGGACAGTCGTCAGATACGCAGTATTTT. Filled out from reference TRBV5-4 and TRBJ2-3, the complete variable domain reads ETGVTQSPTHLIKTRGQQVTLRCSSQSGHNTVSWYQQALGQGPQFIFQYYREEENGRGNFPPRFSGLQFPNYSSELNVNALELDDSALYLCASTGQSSDTQYFGPGTRLTVL.

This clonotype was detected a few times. CDR3 nucleotides: TGTGCCAGCAGCTTAGCGGCAGGGGACTATGGCTACACCTTC. Encoded protein: CASSLAAGDYGYTF. The V gene is TRBV7-8, the J gene TRBJ1-2; possible D gene TRBD1, 6 bases. CDR1 is SGHVS and CDR2 is FQNEAQ in the germline V gene. Between the trimmed V and J ends, which lost 0 bases and 3 bases, there was a span of 8 bases. The CDR3 spans 14 residues.

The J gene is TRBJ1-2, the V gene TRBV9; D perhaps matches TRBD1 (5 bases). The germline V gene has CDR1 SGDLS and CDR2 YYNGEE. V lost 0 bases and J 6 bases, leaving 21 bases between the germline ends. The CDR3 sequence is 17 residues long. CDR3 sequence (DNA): TGTGCCAGCAGCGTAGGAGGCAATGTTGGGACTCCGGATGGCTACACCTTC. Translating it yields CASSVGGNVGTPDGYTF.

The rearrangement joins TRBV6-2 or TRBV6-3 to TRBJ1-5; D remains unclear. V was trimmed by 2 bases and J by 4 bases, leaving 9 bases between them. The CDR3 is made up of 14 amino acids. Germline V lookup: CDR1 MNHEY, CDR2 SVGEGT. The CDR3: CASSYAGTNQPQHF. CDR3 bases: TGTGCCAGCAGTTACGCAGGAACTAATCAGCCCCAGCATTTT.

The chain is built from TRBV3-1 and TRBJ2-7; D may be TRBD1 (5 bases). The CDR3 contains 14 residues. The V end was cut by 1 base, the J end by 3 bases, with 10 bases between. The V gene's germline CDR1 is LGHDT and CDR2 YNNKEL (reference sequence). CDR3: CASSQGRVHYEQYF. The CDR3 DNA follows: TGTGCCAGCAGCCAAGGCAGGGTGCACTACGAGCAGTACTTC.

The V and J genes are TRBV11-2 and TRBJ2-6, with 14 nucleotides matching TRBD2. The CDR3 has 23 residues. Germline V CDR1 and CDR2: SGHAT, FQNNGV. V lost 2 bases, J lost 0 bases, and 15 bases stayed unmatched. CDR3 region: CASSLFRTSGRSWMISGANVLTF. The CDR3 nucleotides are TGTGCCAGCAGCTTATTCCGGACTAGCGGGAGGTCATGGATGATCTCTGGGGCCAACGTCCTGACTTTC.

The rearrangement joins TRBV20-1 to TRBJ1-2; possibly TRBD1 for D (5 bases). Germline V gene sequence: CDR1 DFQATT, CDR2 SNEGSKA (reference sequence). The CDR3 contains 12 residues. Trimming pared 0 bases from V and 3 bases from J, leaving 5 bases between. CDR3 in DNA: TGCAGTGCTAGAGAGGGGCACTATGGCTACACCTTC. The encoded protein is CSAREGHYGYTF.

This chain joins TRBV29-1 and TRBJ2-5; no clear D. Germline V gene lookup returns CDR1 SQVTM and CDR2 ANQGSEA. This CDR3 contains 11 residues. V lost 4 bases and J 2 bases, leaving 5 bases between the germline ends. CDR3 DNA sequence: TGCAGCGTTGGTCAGCAAGAGACCCAGTACTTC. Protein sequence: CSVGQQETQYF.

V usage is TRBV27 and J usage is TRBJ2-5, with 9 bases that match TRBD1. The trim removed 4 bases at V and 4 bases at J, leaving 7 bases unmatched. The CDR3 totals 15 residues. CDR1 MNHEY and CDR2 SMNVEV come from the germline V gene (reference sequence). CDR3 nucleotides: TGTGCCAGCAGTTCTCCGGGACAGGGCTCAGAGACCCAGTACTTC. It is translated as CASSSPGQGSETQYF.

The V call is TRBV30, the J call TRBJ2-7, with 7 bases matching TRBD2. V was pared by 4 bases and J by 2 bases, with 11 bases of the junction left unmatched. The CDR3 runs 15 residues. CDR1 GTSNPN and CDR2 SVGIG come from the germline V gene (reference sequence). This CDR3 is CAWKIQSGATYEQYF. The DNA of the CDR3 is TGTGCCTGGAAAATTCAAAGCGGGGCTACCTACGAGCAGTACTTC. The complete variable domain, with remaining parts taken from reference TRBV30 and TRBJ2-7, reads SQTIHQWPATLVQPVGSPLSLECTVEGTSNPNLYWYRQAAGRGLQLLFYSVGIGQISSEVPQNLSASRPQDRQFILSSKKLLLSDSGFYLCAWKIQSGATYEQYFGPGTRLTVT.